A selection of T cell receptor beta chains follows, all from one sample in a study of shared clonotypes between healthy human individuals. Method: immunoSEQ multiplex PCR; TCRdb's copy keeps in-frame clones and lacks some. The sample includes millions of clones, approximately 90% seen only once; the top ten take over 0.12%. Material for sequencing was naive CD4+ T cells sorted from blood. The source is a man aged 18 to 29 in good health. Each CDR3 is given with its conserved first and last residue. D genes are given only for firm matches. Size is stated for part of the rows, as once, few or many counts, or as a class when the clone is expanded.

11 TRBJ2-4 TRBV6-6 once TRBD1 CASSRGTGLDF TGTGCCAGCAGTCGTGGGACAGGGTTAGACTTC
16 TRBJ1-1 TRBV5-1 - - CASRTRGGGQNTEAFF TGCGCCAGCAGGACTCGAGGAGGCGGGCAGAACACTGAAGCTTTCTTT
16 TRBJ2-3 TRBV5-1 - - CASSLTGQRGTDTQYF TGCGCCAGCAGCTTGACAGGTCAAAGGGGCACAGATACGCAGTATTTT
14 TRBJ2-3 TRBV5-4 - - CASSLTGSTDTQYF TGTGCCAGCAGCTTGACAGGGAGCACAGATACGCAGTATTTT
16 TRBJ2-1 TRBV30 once - CAWSVLDFLSYNEQFF TGTGCCTGGAGTGTCCTGGACTTCCTCTCCTACAATGAGCAGTTCTTC
15 TRBJ2-7 TRBV5-1 once - CASSLGDGYSYEQYF TGCGCCAGCAGCTTGGGGGACGGGTACTCCTACGAGCAGTACTTC
15 TRBJ2-3 TRBV28 once TRBD1 CASSFRGQGADTQYF TGTGCCAGCAGTTTTAGAGGACAGGGGGCAGATACGCAGTATTTT
15 TRBJ2-2 TRBV4-3 - - CASSQDRRFTGELFF TGCGCCAGCAGCCAAGATAGACGGTTCACCGGGGAGCTGTTTTTT
14 TRBJ2-5 TRBV5-4 once TRBD2 CASSPERGQETQYF TGTGCCAGCAGCCCCGAGCGGGGTCAAGAGACCCAGTACTTC
17 TRBJ2-3 TRBV18 - TRBD2 CASSPAVSGGLTDTQYF TGTGCCAGCTCACCAGCCGTCTCCGGGGGGTTGACAGATACGCAGTATTTT
14 TRBJ1-5 TRBV19 - - CASSIPGKNQPQHF TGTGCCAGTAGTATTCCCGGGAAGAATCAGCCCCAGCATTTT
16 TRBJ1-4 TRBV5-5 - TRBD1 CASSWDRESRNEKLFF TGTGCCAGCAGTTGGGACAGAGAATCAAGAAATGAAAAACTGTTTTTT
15 TRBJ2-3 TRBV28 - TRBD1 CASRARDRSTDTQYF TGTGCCAGCAGGGCCCGGGACAGAAGCACAGATACGCAGTATTTT
10 TRBJ1-2 TRBV6-1 - - CASYGYGYTF TGTGCCAGCTACGGGTATGGCTACACCTTC
13 TRBJ1-2 TRBV29-1 - - CSVSQGANYGYTF TGCAGCGTTTCACAGGGAGCTAACTATGGCTACACCTTC
18 TRBJ2-5 TRBV21-1 - - CASSKWEGGQTFQETQYF TGTGCCAGCAGCAAATGGGAGGGGGGACAAACTTTCCAAGAGACCCAGTACTTC
15 TRBJ2-7 TRBV5-1 - TRBD2 CASSYISGASYEQYF TGCGCCAGCAGCTATATTAGCGGGGCCTCCTACGAGCAGTACTTC
16 TRBJ1-1 TRBV25-1 - TRBD1 CASSALGGPDDTEAFF TGTGCCAGCAGCGCTTTAGGGGGCCCCGATGACACTGAAGCTTTCTTT
15 TRBJ1-2 TRBV9 - - CASSVSSGDHYGYTF TGTGCCAGCAGCGTATCTTCAGGGGACCACTATGGCTACACCTTC
13 TRBJ1-1 TRBV5-1 - - CASSSEMNTEAFF TGCGCCAGCAGCTCGGAGATGAACACTGAAGCTTTCTTT
13 TRBJ2-7 TRBV10-1 - TRBD1 CASSAGQAYEQYF TGCGCCAGCAGTGCGGGACAGGCCTACGAGCAGTACTTC
17 TRBJ2-7 TRBV5-6 - TRBD2 CASSWMAKSGSSYEQYF TGTGCCAGCAGCTGGATGGCTAAGAGCGGGAGCTCCTACGAGCAGTACTTC
14 TRBJ2-5 TRBV18 - - CASSLRVVQETQYF TGTGCCAGCTCCCTCAGGGTCGTACAAGAGACCCAGTACTTC
17 TRBJ2-7 TRBV28 - - CASSSSPGLGVSYEQYF TGTGCCAGCAGTTCCTCACCCGGCCTTGGGGTTTCCTACGAGCAGTACTTC
15 TRBJ1-6 TRBV6-1 - - CASRTPDPNNSPLHF TGTGCCAGCAGAACTCCCGACCCAAATAATTCACCCCTCCACTTT
11 TRBJ2-7 TRBV7-2 - - CASGGLGEQYF TGTGCCAGCGGAGGACTGGGAGAGCAGTACTTC
15 TRBJ1-6 TRBV6-5 - - CASSSRTDDNSPLHF TGTGCCAGCAGTTCCAGGACAGACGACAATTCACCCCTCCACTTT
13 TRBJ1-1 TRBV25-1 - - CASSELGNTEAFF TGTGCCAGCAGTGAATTGGGGAACACTGAAGCTTTCTTT
17 TRBJ1-6 TRBV7-2 - TRBD1 CASSSRTGSSYNSPLHF TGTGCCAGCAGCTCACGGACAGGGAGCTCCTATAATTCACCCCTCCACTTT
12 TRBJ2-5 TRBV5-1 - - CASSSRGETQYF TGCGCCAGCAGCTCCAGGGGAGAGACCCAGTACTTC
11 TRBJ2-3 TRBV20-1 - - CSATKADTQYF TGCAGTGCTACTAAGGCAGATACGCAGTATTTT
14 TRBJ2-1 TRBV11-2 - - CASSLDTAANEQFF TGTGCCAGCAGCTTAGATACGGCTGCCAATGAGCAGTTCTTC
10 TRBJ2-5 TRBV2 - - CASREETQYF TGTGCCAGCAGAGAAGAGACCCAGTACTTC
15 TRBJ1-3 TRBV4-3 - - CASSQATGSGNTIYF TGCGCCAGCAGCCAAGCGACGGGGTCTGGAAACACCATATATTTT
16 TRBJ1-2 TRBV7-9 - - CASSLGERALGYGYTF TGTGCCAGCAGCTTAGGGGAACGGGCCTTGGGCTATGGCTACACCTTC
13 TRBJ1-5 TRBV6-6 - - CASSRGSNQPQHF TGTGCCAGCAGTCGGGGAAGCAATCAGCCCCAGCATTTT
15 TRBJ2-7 TRBV6-1 - - CASSRTGTQAYEQYF TGTGCCAGCAGCAGAACCGGGACACAAGCCTACGAGCAGTACTTC
15 TRBJ2-5 TRBV5-6 - - CASSLTERVGETQYF TGTGCCAGCAGCTTGACCGAGCGGGTGGGAGAGACCCAGTACTTC
13 TRBJ1-2 TRBV18 few - CASSQQESYGYTF TGTGCCAGCTCACAGCAGGAAAGCTATGGCTACACCTTC
13 TRBJ1-5 TRBV6-1 - - CASSEPGSQPQHF TGTGCCAGCAGTGAACCAGGGTCTCAGCCCCAGCATTTT
15 TRBJ1-1 TRBV6-6 - TRBD1 CASSGNRGPSAEAFF TGTGCCAGCAGTGGAAACAGGGGGCCCAGTGCTGAAGCTTTCTTT
12 TRBJ2-7 TRBV18 - - CASSPGSYEQYF TGTGCCAGCTCACCAGGCTCCTACGAGCAGTACTTC
14 TRBJ1-5 TRBV10-2 - TRBD1 CASSDSGTGGPQHF TGCGCCAGCAGTGATTCTGGGACAGGAGGGCCCCAGCATTTT
15 TRBJ1-1 TRBV7-2 - - CASSLGFRRNTEAFF TGTGCCAGCAGCTTAGGTTTTCGTAGGAACACTGAAGCTTTCTTT
15 TRBJ1-2 TRBV5-1 - - CASSAGTLRPDGYTF TGCGCCAGCAGCGCCGGGACACTCCGCCCGGATGGCTACACCTTC
17 TRBJ2-3 TRBV11-2 once TRBD2 CASSRRGGTTRTDTQYF TGTGCCAGCAGCCGGCGGGGAGGGACTACCCGCACAGATACGCAGTATTTT
14 TRBJ2-3 TRBV15 - TRBD1 CATSRDRDSDTQYF TGTGCCACCAGCAGGGACAGGGACTCAGATACGCAGTATTTT
14 TRBJ2-5 TRBV6-1 once TRBD2 CASPERRGAAAQYF TGTGCCAGCCCTGAACGGCGGGGGGCCGCGGCCCAGTACTTC
14 TRBJ1-3 TRBV7-9 - - CASTQVSSGNTIYF TGTGCCAGCACCCAGGTTTCCTCTGGAAACACCATATATTTT
19 TRBJ1-2 TRBV18 - TRBD1 CASSPPAGGQGSDNYGYTF TGTGCCAGCTCACCACCGGCCGGGGGACAGGGGTCAGACAACTATGGCTACACCTTC
13 TRBJ1-3 TRBV19 - - CASSSFSGNTIYF TGTGCCAGTAGTAGCTTCTCGGGAAACACCATATATTTT
16 TRBJ2-7 TRBV6-5 - TRBD2 CASSYTGTSGTYEQYF TGTGCCAGCAGTTACACCGGGACTAGCGGCACCTACGAGCAGTACTTC
15 TRBJ2-2 TRBV28 once TRBD1 CASSVRGRKTGELFF TGTGCCAGCAGTGTTAGGGGGCGGAAGACCGGGGAGCTGTTTTTT
16 TRBJ2-3 TRBV10-1 - TRBD2 CASSGEAGDRTDTQYF TGCGCCAGCAGTGGGGAAGCGGGGGATCGCACAGATACGCAGTATTTT
14 TRBJ2-5 TRBV7-2 - - CASSFRDGLETQYF TGTGCCAGCAGCTTTCGGGACGGATTGGAGACCCAGTACTTC
15 TRBJ1-5 TRBV5-1 - - CASSLEGHSNQPQHF TGCGCCAGCAGCTTGGAGGGACATAGCAATCAGCCCCAGCATTTT